Below are 30 T cell receptor beta chains sequenced from a single sample in a study of T cell repertoires in ileal Crohn's disease. The table came from immunoSEQ multiplex PCR; TCRdb's copy has only in-frame clones and leaves some out. Of some 600 clones in the sample, over 70% were seen once. Material for sequencing was ileal tissue. These receptors originate from an adult with Crohn's disease.

In nucleotides, the CDR3 is TGCGCCAGCAGCTCACTTAACAGGGAAATAGTCGACGAGCAGTACTTC. Translated, it gives CASSSLNREIVDEQYF. V gene TRBV5-1 combines with J gene TRBJ2-7; TRBD1 is a possible D gene (6 bases). The CDR3 extends over 16 amino acids. V was cut by 3 bases and J by 5 bases, with 21 bases left in between. Germline CDR1 SGHRS, CDR2 YFSETQ.

The chain has TRBV5-6 and TRBJ1-5; D ambiguous. Trimming removed 3 bases at V and 4 bases at J, with 8 bases between. Germline-derived CDR1 and CDR2 are SGHDT and YYEEEE. There are 13 residues in the CDR3. CDR3 nucleotide sequence: TGTGCCAGCAGCTACGCAGGAAATCAGCCCCAGCATTTT. Its translation is CASSYAGNQPQHF.

The chain recombines TRBV4-3 with TRBJ1-6, with D possibly TRBD1 on 6 matching bases. Germline CDR1 LGHNA, CDR2 YSLEER. Trimming stripped 0 bases from V and 7 bases from J, with 13 bases between. This CDR3 has 16 amino acids. The CDR3 bases are TGCGCCAGCAGCCAAGATCGTGGACAGTCAAATTCACCCCTCCACTTT. As protein: CASSQDRGQSNSPLHF.

This chain uses TRBV6-4 with TRBJ2-3; 7 nucleotides align to TRBD2. J gave up 2 bases and V 5 bases, and 7 bases lay outside the gene matches. CDR3 size: 15 residues. CDR1 MRHNA and CDR2 SNTAGT come from the germline V gene. Here the CDR3 reads CASSPGLGDTDTQYF. CDR3 nucleotides: TGTGCCAGCAGTCCCGGACTAGGAGACACAGATACGCAGTATTTT.

The V gene is TRBV4-1, the J gene TRBJ2-2; TRBD1 matches 11 bases. Germline V lookup: CDR1 MGHRA, CDR2 YSYEKL. The trim removed 4 bases at V and 1 base at J, leaving 5 bases unmatched. This CDR3 spans 17 amino acids. The CDR3 bases are TGCGCCAGCAGCCTCGGGACAGGGGGAGGGAACACCGGGGAGCTGTTTTTT. Translation: CASSLGTGGGNTGELFF.

The chain is built from TRBV7-8 and TRBJ1-3, with 10 bases matching TRBD1. The CDR3 consists of 15 residues. CDR1 and CDR2 from the germline V gene are SGHVS and FQNEAQ. V was clipped by 5 bases and J by 4 bases; unmatched bases: 5. CDR3 nucleotide sequence: TGTGCCAGCAGCCGGGACAGGGGAACAGGAAACACCATATATTTT. As protein: CASSRDRGTGNTIYF.

The gene calls are TRBV4-3 and TRBJ1-4; possibly TRBD1 for D (6 bases). Trimming removed 0 bases at V and 4 bases at J, with 15 bases between. This CDR3 contains 17 residues. Germline values: CDR1 LGHNA, CDR2 YSLEER. The DNA of the CDR3 is TGCGCCAGCAGCCAAGATCGTTGGACAGAATTTAATGAAAAACTGTTTTTT. Translation gives CASSQDRWTEFNEKLFF.

V gene TRBV27 combines with J gene TRBJ1-2; no clear D. The CDR3 covers 14 residues. V was cut by 3 bases and J by 8 bases, with 16 bases left in between. The V gene's germline CDR1 is MNHEY and CDR2 SMNVEV (reference sequence). CDR3 region: CASSFAGPGGGYTF. In nucleotides, the CDR3 is TGTGCCAGCAGTTTCGCTGGGCCGGGAGGGGGCTACACCTTC.

The chain couples TRBV5-1 to TRBJ2-1; D is undetermined. The CDR3 totals 16 residues. V was clipped by 3 bases and J by 4 bases, with 17 bases between them. The V gene's germline CDR1 is SGHRS and CDR2 YFSETQ. CDR3 protein: CASSYSLGSVYNEQFF. The CDR3 nucleotides read TGCGCCAGCAGCTACAGCCTCGGCTCCGTTTACAATGAGCAGTTCTTC.

The V gene is TRBV4-3, the J gene TRBJ2-7, with 9 bases aligning to TRBD2. The CDR3 spans 17 residues. CDR1 is LGHNA and CDR2 is YSLEER in the germline V gene. The ends lost 1 base at V and 3 bases at J; junction bases unmatched: 10. In DNA, the CDR3 is TGCGCCAGCAGCCAAGGTACCGGGACTAGCTTTAACTACGAGCAGTACGTC. The encoded protein is CASSQGTGTSFNYEQYV.

The J gene is TRBJ2-7, the V gene TRBV4-3, with 7 bases fitting TRBD1. With 0 bases clipped from V and 6 bases from J, the junction kept 2 bases outside the gene matches. The CDR3 is 13 amino acids. Germline CDR1 is LGHNA and CDR2 is YSLEER. CDR3 in amino acids: CASSQDRGLEQYF. Written as DNA, the CDR3 is TGCGCCAGCAGCCAAGATAGGGGGCTCGAGCAGTACTTC.

The gene calls are TRBV4-2 and TRBJ1-1; TRBD1 might be the D (5 bases). Trimming took 0 bases from V and 3 from J, leaving 14 bases between them. Germline V gene data show CDR1 as LGHNA and CDR2 as YNFKEQ. The length of the CDR3 is 16 residues. The CDR3 region is CASSQEVAGWDTEAFF. CDR3 nucleotide sequence: TGTGCCAGCAGCCAAGAGGTTGCAGGGTGGGACACTGAAGCTTTCTTT.

The chain employs TRBV7-8 and TRBJ2-5; D remains ambiguous. Germline V gives CDR1 SGHVS, CDR2 FQNEAQ. This CDR3 is built from 14 residues. Trimming removed 1 base at V and 4 bases at J, with 10 bases between. The CDR3 DNA reads as TGTGCCAGCAGCTTAGTTCTATCCCCAGAGACCCAGTACTTC. Amino acid sequence: CASSLVLSPETQYF.

V usage is TRBV4-2 and J usage is TRBJ2-6; a weak D match, TRBD2 (5 bases). The CDR3 loop spans 17 amino acids. Per the germline V gene, CDR1 is LGHNA and CDR2 is YNFKEQ. Trimming left V 4 bases short and J 2 bases short, with 15 bases between. The CDR3 bases are TGTGCCAGCAGCCCCGACGGGGAACTGACTGGGGCCAACGTCCTGACTTTC. Translating it yields CASSPDGELTGANVLTF.

This clone has only a few counts. The rearrangement joins TRBV2 to TRBJ1-5; no reliable D call. Germline values: CDR1 SNHLY, CDR2 FYNNEI. V was trimmed by 3 bases and J by 2 bases, leaving 11 bases between them. The CDR3 spans 15 residues. CDR3 nucleotides: TGTGCCAGCAGTGAGAAGCTGGGCGGCAATCAGCCCCAGCATTTT. Its translation is CASSEKLGGNQPQHF.

The rearrangement joins TRBV7-9 to TRBJ1-2; the D gene is possibly TRBD1 (6 bases). The CDR3 is 13 amino acids. Germline CDR1 is SEHNR and CDR2 is FQNEAQ (reference sequence). The V gene lost 5 bases and the J gene lost 4 bases, with 11 bases spanning the gap. Written as DNA, the CDR3 is TGTGCCAGCAGCCGGACAGACCCCTATGGCTACACCTTC. Its translation: CASSRTDPYGYTF.

The chain has TRBV4-3 and TRBJ1-4, with D unresolved. The CDR3 sequence is 16 residues long. V lost 6 bases and J lost 5, with 19 bases in between. Germline CDR1 is LGHNA and CDR2 is YSLEER. CDR3 in amino acids: CASSRSGPVINEKLFF. In DNA, the CDR3 is TGCGCCAGCAGTCGATCGGGTCCGGTGATAAATGAAAAACTGTTTTTT.

The chain is built from TRBV11-2 and TRBJ2-5; D perhaps matches TRBD1 (5 bases). The CDR3 sequence is 16 residues long. Germline lookup yields CDR1 SGHAT and CDR2 FQNNGV. V was pared by 0 bases and J by 5 bases, with 16 bases between. The DNA for the CDR3 is TGTGCCAGCAGCTTAGATCTTAGGGGATCTGCGGAGACCCAGTACTTC. The encoded protein is CASSLDLRGSAETQYF.

This chain connects TRBV4-1 to TRBJ1-6; D ambiguous. V was shortened by 0 bases and J by 7 bases, with 10 bases between the two germline ends. CDR3 size: 15 residues. CDR1 is MGHRA and CDR2 is YSYEKL in the germline V gene. CDR3 DNA: TGCGCCAGCAGCCAAGAACCCGCGGTCAATTCACCCCTCCACTTT. Its translation is CASSQEPAVNSPLHF.

The chain couples TRBV27 to TRBJ1-6; D is perhaps TRBD1 (5 bases). Germline V gene lookup returns CDR1 MNHEY and CDR2 SMNVEV (reference sequence). V dropped 1 base and J dropped 10 bases, with 14 bases sitting between them. The length of the CDR3 is 15 residues. CDR3 amino acids: CASSLLPGKASPLHF. The CDR3 DNA follows: TGTGCCAGCAGTTTATTACCAGGGAAGGCGTCACCCCTCCACTTT.

CDR3 protein: CASSQAAATGSGNTIYF. DNA of the CDR3: TGCGCCAGCAGCCAAGCGGCCGCAACAGGCTCTGGAAACACCATATATTTT. The V and J genes are TRBV4-3 and TRBJ1-3; D possibly corresponds to TRBD1 (5 bases). The V and J ends lost 1 base and 0 bases respectively, with 13 bases between them. The CDR3 runs to 17 residues. The germline CDR1 and CDR2 sequences are LGHNA and YSLEER.

This chain links TRBV5-4 with TRBJ1-2, with a weak D call TRBD1 (5 bases). Deletions cut 1 base from V and 2 bases from J, with 6 bases between. CDR1 is SGHNT, CDR2 YYREEE, per germline (reference sequence). The CDR3 is 13 residues long. CDR3 protein: CASSLRGNYGYTF. The CDR3 DNA is TGTGCCAGCAGCTTGAGGGGAAACTATGGCTACACCTTC.

In DNA form, the CDR3 reads TGTGCCACCAGCAGAGATGTAGTTATGCAGGGACATAAAGAGACCCAGTACTTC. Translating it yields CATSRDVVMQGHKETQYF. V and J are TRBV15 and TRBJ2-5, with D perhaps TRBD1 (6 bases). CDR3 length: 18 amino acids. The germline V and J ends were trimmed by 0 bases and 3 bases, with 20 bases remaining between them. Germline values: CDR1 LNHNV, CDR2 YYDKDF (reference sequence).

V and J are TRBV5-6 and TRBJ2-3, with 11 bases fitting TRBD2. CDR1 is SGHDT, CDR2 YYEEEE, per germline. J lost 2 bases, V lost 4 bases, and 9 bases had no gene match. The CDR3 has 17 amino acids. DNA of the CDR3: TGTGCCAGCAGCCTGGGGGCTAGCGGGGGGTTCACAGATACGCAGTATTTT. It specifies CASSLGASGGFTDTQYF.

This chain uses TRBV4-1 with TRBJ1-2; maybe TRBD1 (5 bases). Germline V gene lookup returns CDR1 MGHRA and CDR2 YSYEKL. V shed 1 base and J shed 6 bases, with 9 bases lying between them. This CDR3 region has 13 residues. The CDR3: CASSQGDFHGYTF. CDR3 sequence (DNA): TGCGCCAGCAGCCAAGGGGACTTCCATGGCTACACCTTC.

J is TRBJ2-7 and V is TRBV27, with D tentatively TRBD2 (6 bases). Deletions cut 8 bases from V and 2 bases from J, with 10 bases between. CDR1 MNHEY and CDR2 SMNVEV come from the germline V gene (reference sequence). This CDR3 is built from 12 residues. CDR3 in DNA: TGTGCCAGCCGCGGGACCCCCTACGAGCAGTACGTC. Its translation: CASRGTPYEQYV.

The V and J genes are TRBV7-9 and TRBJ1-5, with a possible D match to TRBD1 (5 bases). CDR1 SEHNR and CDR2 FQNEAQ come from the germline V gene (reference sequence). Trimming took 2 bases from V and 9 from J, leaving 26 bases between them. There are 18 residues in the CDR3. Here the CDR3 DNA reads TGTGCCAGCAGCTTATTCTTTGAAGGGACTAGCTTACGGGGGCCCCAGCATTTT. Translating gives CASSLFFEGTSLRGPQHF.

V is TRBV5-1 and J is TRBJ2-5, with D tentatively TRBD2 (7 bases). This CDR3 has 13 residues. V lost 8 bases to trimming and J lost 5 bases, with 16 bases between them. Germline CDR1 reads SGHRS; CDR2 reads YFSETQ. For the CDR3, the DNA is TGCGCCAGGAAAGGGGGGGCGTTTGAGACCCAGTACTTC. Its protein is CARKGGAFETQYF.

This clone was seen more than once but under ten times. The chain carries TRBV11-2 and TRBJ1-5; D remains ambiguous. Trimming pared 1 base from V and 8 bases from J, leaving 9 bases between. CDR3 size: 13 residues. Per the germline V gene, CDR1 is SGHAT and CDR2 is FQNNGV. CDR3 sequence reads: CASSLAQLKPQHF. For the CDR3, the DNA is TGTGCCAGCAGCTTAGCCCAGTTAAAGCCCCAGCATTTT.

This chain uses TRBV2 with TRBJ2-1, with 7 bases matching TRBD1. Unmatched junction bases numbered 9, after V lost 6 bases and J lost 4 bases. The CDR3 contains 15 residues. CDR1 is SNHLY and CDR2 is FYNNEI in the germline V gene. In DNA form, the CDR3 reads TGTGCCAGCAGGCCATTTGGGACAGTTTACAATGAGCAGTTCTTC. Translating it yields CASRPFGTVYNEQFF. The variable domain in full, with the rest retrieved from reference TRBV2 and TRBJ2-1, is EPEVTQTPSHQVTQMGQEVILRCVPISNHLYFYWYRQILGQKVEFLVSFYNNEISEKSEIFDDQFSVERPDGSNFTLKIRSTKLEDSAMYFCASRPFGTVYNEQFFGPGTRLTVL.